This TCR beta chain was identified during a study of CD8+CD57+ T cells in acquired aplastic anemia. All sequencing subjects had displayed CD8+CD57+ cell expansion on flow cytometry. In all patients, the disease was severe acquired aplastic anemia. Receipt of therapy had not occurred in any patient by the time of blood sampling. TCR beta VDJ combinations and CDR3 sequences were profiled from genomic DNA. From the reads, TCRdb called clonotypes with MiXCR, one entry per CDR3 protein. Altogether 150,000 to 200,000 distinct CDR3 sequences are present, about 50% being singletons, with the ten largest covering roughly 29%. Trimming took 0 bases from V and 4 from J, leaving 12 bases between them. This CDR3 region has 15 residues. CDR1 is LNHNV and CDR2 is YYDKDF in the germline V gene (reference sequence).

The V and J genes are TRBV15 and TRBJ1-1; D unresolved. The source material was sorted CD4+, CD8+, or CD8+CD57+ T cells (not recorded which) from PBMCs. The receptor was isolated from a human donor with aplastic anemia. CDR3 nucleotide sequence: TGTGCCACCAGCAGAGATTTAGGCCAGATCACTGAAGCTTTCTTT. Translation: CATSRDLGQITEAFF.